The rows below give T cell receptor beta chains drawn from one sample of a study of T-cell reconstitution after alpha-beta-depleted transplantation in children. One entry per CDR3 protein results from TCRdb running MiXCR on the PCR reads. The table has about 110,000 distinct CDR3 sequences, roughly 6.1% seen once; the top ten hold 20% to 25%. Sequenced here: PBMCs, mostly from graft donor cells, sampled 360 days after TCRalphabeta/CD19-depleted stem cell transplant. The origin of the receptors is a male patient between 2 and 15 years old who had a stem cell transplant for acute lymphoblastic leukemia, so the T cells may come from the graft donor. The CDR3 runs from the conserved cysteine through the conserved F or W. Each record gives: clone size, D gene, J gene, V gene, CDR3 protein, CDR3 DNA. A D gene is named only where the DNA matches it firmly. Clone size appears in some rows only: once, few, many, or a class for an expanded clone.

>few|-|TRBJ2-3|TRBV18
CASSPRTEWLTDTQYF
TGTGCCAGCTCACCTCGGACAGAATGGCTCACAGATACGCAGTATTTT
>many|TRBD2|TRBJ2-3|TRBV12-3/TRBV12-4
CASKEGGGGRIDTQYF
TGTGCCAGCAAGGAGGGCGGCGGGGGGAGGATAGATACGCAGTATTTT
>many|-|TRBJ1-5|TRBV5-5
CASSRRGGNQPQHF
TGTGCCAGCAGTCGGCGGGGGGGAAATCAGCCCCAGCATTTT
>many|-|TRBJ2-2|TRBV5-1
CASSFRKGDFEAGELFF
TGCGCCAGCAGCTTCCGAAAGGGGGACTTTGAGGCCGGGGAGCTGTTTTTT
>few|TRBD1|TRBJ1-2|TRBV24-1
CATRDRGYGYTF
TGTGCCACCAGGGACAGGGGCTATGGCTACACCTTC
>few|TRBD2|TRBJ2-7|TRBV20-1
CSPRERGVYEQYF
TGCAGCCCCAGGGAGCGGGGGGTCTACGAGCAGTACTTC
>few|-|TRBJ2-5|TRBV6-5
CASIPGRGWLETQYF
TGTGCCAGCATCCCGGGACGGGGATGGTTAGAGACCCAGTACTTC
>-|TRBD1|TRBJ1-4|TRBV11-2
CASSKRGQGDIGEKLFF
TGTGCCAGCAGTAAGAGGGGACAGGGGGATATAGGTGAAAAACTGTTTTTT
>many|-|TRBJ2-7|TRBV15
CATSRDKGDSYEQYF
TGTGCCACCAGCAGAGATAAAGGGGACTCCTACGAGCAGTACTTC
>many|-|TRBJ2-1|TRBV20-1
CSRNGQSYNEQFF
TGCAGTCGGAACGGCCAATCCTACAATGAGCAGTTCTTC
>many|TRBD1|TRBJ2-4|TRBV2
CASTTPDRVLAKNIQYF
TGTGCCAGCACCACCCCGGACAGGGTCTTAGCCAAAAACATTCAGTACTTC
>many|-|TRBJ1-2|TRBV28
CASSFPSTGTVHGYTF
TGTGCCAGCAGTTTCCCTTCGACAGGCACTGTTCATGGCTACACCTTC
>few|TRBD1|TRBJ2-1|TRBV27
CASSLSQGAPRPYNEQFF
TGTGCCAGCAGTTTATCACAGGGGGCGCCCCGGCCTTACAATGAGCAGTTCTTC
>few|TRBD1|TRBJ1-2|TRBV27
CASSTQGARGYTF
TGTGCCAGCAGTACACAGGGGGCGCGAGGCTACACCTTC
>few|-|TRBJ1-6|TRBV11-2
CASSRFSIRNSPLHF
TGTGCCAGCAGCCGATTTTCTATACGTAATTCACCCCTCCACTTT
>many|TRBD2|TRBJ2-2|TRBV15
CATSRDQLAENTGELFF
TGTGCCACCAGCAGAGATCAACTAGCGGAGAACACCGGGGAGCTGTTTTTT
>many|-|TRBJ2-2|TRBV4-3
CASSQDPVRDGVGELFF
TGCGCCAGCAGCCAAGATCCGGTCAGGGACGGAGTGGGGGAGCTGTTTTTT
>-|TRBD2|TRBJ2-1|TRBV4-3
CASSQDLAGVINEQFF
TGCGCCAGCAGCCAAGATCTCGCGGGGGTTATCAATGAGCAGTTCTTC
>many|-|TRBJ2-7|TRBV7-9
CASSLGIYYEQYF
TGTGCCAGCAGCTTAGGGATATACTACGAGCAGTACTTC
>many|-|TRBJ1-3|TRBV6-5
CASSYGNTIYF
TGTGCCAGCAGTTACGGGAACACCATATATTTT
>-|TRBD2|TRBJ2-3|TRBV9
CASSVAGTSGVTDTQYF
TGTGCCAGCAGCGTAGCCGGGACTAGCGGCGTCACAGATACGCAGTATTTT
>-|TRBD1|TRBJ1-6|TRBV30
CAWSAGQDNSPLHF
TGTGCCTGGAGCGCGGGACAGGATAATTCACCCCTCCACTTT
>many|TRBD1|TRBJ1-6|TRBV12-3/TRBV12-4
CASGWDSFAPLHF
TGTGCCAGCGGTTGGGACAGCTTCGCTCCCCTCCACTTT
>-|-|TRBJ2-1|TRBV24-1
CATSDLERGGVGRYEQFF
TGTGCCACCAGTGATTTAGAAAGGGGGGGAGTTGGGAGATATGAGCAGTTCTTC
>few|TRBD2|TRBJ2-7|TRBV4-1
CASSLRGGGAGEQYF
TGCGCCAGCAGCCTAAGGGGCGGGGGGGCTGGCGAGCAGTACTTC
>-|TRBD1|TRBJ2-1|TRBV7-6
CASSTYGTGWNEQFF
TGTGCCAGCAGTACTTATGGGACAGGTTGGAATGAGCAGTTCTTC
>few|-|TRBJ2-7|TRBV2
CASSEGSGWLDEQYF
TGTGCCAGCAGTGAAGGTTCAGGATGGCTAGACGAGCAGTACTTC
>few|TRBD2|TRBJ2-3|TRBV7-8
CASSLNGAGEGDTQYF
TGTGCCAGCAGCTTAAACGGTGCGGGAGAGGGAGATACGCAGTATTTT
>many|TRBD1|TRBJ1-2|TRBV5-1
CASSPTGVDGYTF
TGCGCCAGCAGCCCGACAGGGGTAGACGGCTACACCTTC
>-|TRBD1|TRBJ1-3|TRBV7-9
CASSDAGGTGNTIYF
TGTGCCAGCAGCGACGCAGGGGGCACTGGAAACACCATATATTTT
>-|-|TRBJ1-2|TRBV23-1
CASSQSEGGFHGYTF
TGCGCCAGCAGTCAATCAGAAGGGGGGTTCCATGGCTACACCTTC
>many|TRBD2|TRBJ2-1|TRBV2
CASSSLTSGDLNEQFF
TGTGCCAGCAGTTCTCTGACTAGCGGGGACCTCAATGAGCAGTTCTTC
>-|-|TRBJ1-1|TRBV6-2/TRBV6-3
CASSYPGVATEAFF
TGTGCCAGCAGTTACCCAGGGGTCGCCACTGAAGCTTTCTTT
>few|TRBD2|TRBJ2-7|TRBV27
CASSRKGLVGLAPILGSYEQYF
TGTGCCAGCAGTCGTAAGGGTCTTGTGGGACTAGCGCCTATTCTGGGCTCCTACGAGCAGTACTTC
>-|-|TRBJ2-7|TRBV7-6
CASSSPTTTYEQYF
TGTGCCAGCAGCTCTCCGACAACCACCTACGAGCAGTACTTC